Listed below are T cell receptor beta chains from one sample, sequenced in a study of blood T cell dynamics during melanoma immunotherapy. Profiling relied on immunoSEQ multiplex PCR, and the TCRdb table lists in-frame clones only, not all of them. The sample includes some 16,000 clones, more than 75% of them seen just once. Here the sequenced sample was blood, taken from a patient treated with checkpoint blockade. The source is a human donor with melanoma. Each CDR3 is given with its conserved first and last residue. A D gene is named only where the DNA matches it firmly. Clone size is not always given. Where it is, it says once, few, many or a class for expanded clones.

TRBD1 TRBJ1-2 TRBV6-5 . CASSWDRYGYTF TGTGCCAGCAGTTGGGACAGATATGGCTACACCTTC
. TRBJ2-1 TRBV12-5 . CASGLVHNEQFF TGTGCTAGTGGTTTGGTACACAATGAGCAGTTCTTC
. TRBJ2-4 TRBV7-9 . CASSSMTALAKNIQYF TGTGCCAGCAGCTCGATGACAGCTCTAGCCAAAAACATTCAGTACTTC
. TRBJ2-3 TRBV6-6 . CASSLNREDTQYF TGTGCCAGCAGTCTCAACAGGGAGGATACGCAGTATTTT
TRBD1 TRBJ1-5 TRBV28 . CASSLMGTGSGNQPQHF TGTGCCAGCAGTTTAATGGGGACAGGGTCGGGGAATCAGCCCCAGCATTTT
. TRBJ2-1 TRBV29-1 . CSVEGTNGANEQFF TGCAGCGTTGAAGGGACCAATGGAGCCAATGAGCAGTTCTTC
TRBD1 TRBJ2-1 TRBV9 . CASSFGTAYNEQFF TGTGCCAGCAGCTTCGGGACAGCCTACAATGAGCAGTTCTTC
. TRBJ1-4 TRBV6-1 . CASSEEAIGEKLFF TGTGCCAGCAGTGAAGAGGCGATTGGTGAAAAACTGTTTTTT
. TRBJ2-5 TRBV10-1 . CASSEPAPTRQETQYF TGCGCCAGCAGTGAGCCGGCTCCGACCCGCCAAGAGACCCAGTACTTC
. TRBJ1-6 TRBV10-3 . CAITDRIRSPLHF TGTGCCATCACCGACAGGATTCGTTCACCCCTCCACTTT
TRBD1 TRBJ2-5 TRBV15 once CATSRDSRTGGQETQYF TGTGCCACCAGCAGAGATTCGCGGACAGGGGGACAAGAGACCCAGTACTTC
. TRBJ2-2 TRBV9 . CASSLGLTNTGELFF TGTGCCAGCAGCTTAGGACTAACTAACACCGGGGAGCTGTTTTTT
TRBD1 TRBJ2-2 TRBV5-5 . CASTLGVYRTGDYTGELFF TGTGCCAGCACCTTAGGAGTTTACCGGACAGGGGACTACACCGGGGAGCTGTTTTTT
TRBD1 TRBJ2-7 TRBV5-6 . CASSPWTGSYEQYF TGTGCCAGCAGCCCCTGGACAGGGTCCTACGAGCAGTACTTC
TRBD2 TRBJ2-1 TRBV28 . CASSPGLAGGRDEQFF TGTGCCAGCAGTCCAGGACTAGCGGGGGGGCGTGATGAGCAGTTCTTC
TRBD1 TRBJ1-1 TRBV19 few CATDRGRVNTEAFF TGTGCCACCGACAGGGGGCGAGTGAACACTGAAGCTTTCTTT
. TRBJ1-1 TRBV6-1 . CASSLRTGNTEAFF TGCGCCAGCAGTCTGAGAACGGGGAACACTGAAGCTTTCTTT
. TRBJ2-2 TRBV18 . CASSQHTNTGELFF TGTGCCAGCTCACAACACACGAACACCGGGGAGCTGTTTTTT
. TRBJ1-3 TRBV5-1 . CASSLVPGSGNTIYF TGCGCCAGCAGCTTGGTTCCCGGCTCTGGAAACACCATATATTTT
TRBD2 TRBJ2-1 TRBV7-3 . CASSLQASWASGGHGEQFF TGTGCCAGCAGCTTACAAGCGAGCTGGGCTAGCGGGGGTCATGGTGAGCAGTTCTTC
. TRBJ1-5 TRBV2 . CASGRNSFSHPQHF TGTGCCAGCGGACGAAATTCGTTTAGTCATCCCCAGCATTTT
TRBD2 TRBJ2-3 TRBV19 . CASSKKPGTSGRYTDTQYF TGTGCCAGTAGTAAAAAGCCCGGGACTAGCGGGCGCTACACAGATACGCAGTATTTT
. TRBJ1-2 TRBV28 . CASSYGVQVISGYTF TGTGCCAGCAGTTACGGGGTTCAAGTCATTTCAGGCTACACCTTC
TRBD2 TRBJ2-7 TRBV7-9 few CASSPSGGIWDEQYF TGTGCCAGCAGCCCTTCGGGGGGGATTTGGGACGAGCAGTACTTC
. TRBJ2-2 TRBV4-2 . CASSHPEGETGELFF TGTGCCAGCAGCCATCCCGAGGGGGAAACCGGGGAGCTGTTTTTT
. TRBJ2-3 TRBV5-1 . CASSTGHQGDTQYF TGCGCCAGCAGCACGGGACACCAGGGGGATACGCAGTATTTT
. TRBJ2-7 TRBV12-5 . CASGPDRNYYEQYF TGTGCTAGTGGCCCCGACAGGAATTACTACGAGCAGTACTTC
. TRBJ2-7 TRBV5-1 . CASSLDGRGHEQYF TGCGCCAGCAGCTTGGATGGCAGGGGCCACGAGCAGTACTTC
TRBD2 TRBJ2-1 TRBV29-1 few CSVSGTMYEQFF TGCAGCGTATCCGGGACTATGTATGAGCAGTTCTTC
TRBD1 TRBJ1-2 TRBV6-5 . CASSSPRTGRGYTF TGTGCCAGCAGTTCTCCAAGGACAGGTCGGGGCTACACCTTC
. TRBJ1-5 TRBV19 . CASMATGASNQPQHF TGTGCCAGTATGGCGACCGGAGCGAGCAATCAGCCCCAGCATTTT
. TRBJ1-2 TRBV5-1 . CASSEPEGSYTF TGCGCCAGCAGCGAACCTGAGGGAAGCTACACCTTC
. TRBJ2-3 TRBV11-2 few CASSFETSTDTQYF TGTGCCAGCAGCTTTGAAACTAGCACAGATACGCAGTATTTT
. TRBJ1-4 TRBV5-3 . CAGHGGATNEKLFF TGTGCCGGCCACGGAGGGGCCACTAATGAAAAACTGTTTTTT
. TRBJ2-2 TRBV6-1 . CASTLRGPNTGELFF TGTGCCAGCACCTTGAGGGGCCCGAACACCGGGGAGCTGTTTTTT